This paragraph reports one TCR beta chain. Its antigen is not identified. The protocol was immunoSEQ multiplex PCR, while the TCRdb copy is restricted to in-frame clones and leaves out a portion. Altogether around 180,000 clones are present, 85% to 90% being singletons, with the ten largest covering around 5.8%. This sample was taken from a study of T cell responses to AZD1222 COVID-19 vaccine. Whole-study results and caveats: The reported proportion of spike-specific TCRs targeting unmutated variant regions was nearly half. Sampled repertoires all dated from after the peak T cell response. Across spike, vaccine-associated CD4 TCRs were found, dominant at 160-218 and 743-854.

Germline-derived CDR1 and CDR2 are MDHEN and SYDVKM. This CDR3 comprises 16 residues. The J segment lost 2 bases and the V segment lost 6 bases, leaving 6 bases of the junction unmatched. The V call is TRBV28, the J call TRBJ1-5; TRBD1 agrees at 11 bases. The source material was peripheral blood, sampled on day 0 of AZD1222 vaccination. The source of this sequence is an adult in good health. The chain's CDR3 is CASRTGTGGRNQPQHF. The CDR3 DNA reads TGTGCCAGCAGAACCGGGACAGGGGGGCGCAATCAGCCCCAGCATTTT.